This entry describes one T cell receptor (beta chain). Which antigen it targets is not known. Qualities for individual bases were not recorded, and no much larger clone is one base off. Genomic DNA was extracted from sorted cells for sequencing of the TCRbeta CDR3 region. TCRbeta CDR3 regions were sequenced using the immunoSEQ Assay. TCRdb limited this immuneACCESS table to in-frame rearrangements with V and J called. A share of clones is missing; checked studies link under half to unresolved V genes, and the rest is unexplained. Across this sample there are about 60,000 clones, with about 90% seen only once. The top ten hold around 15% of the sample. This record comes from a study of OX40 agonist ivuxolimab in advanced cancers. Some background on the complete study: The costimulatory receptor OX40 (CD134) was targeted by ivuxolimab, a fully human IgG2 agonistic monoclonal antibody. Intravenous ivuxolimab was administered to patients every 2 weeks at six dose levels: 0.01, 0.1, 0.3, 1.5, 3 and 10 mg/kg. Of the roughly 52 dose-escalation patients, hepatocellular carcinoma was present in some 19, melanoma in roughly 15, renal cell carcinoma in 9 and head and neck cancer in 9. In the dose-escalation cohort, 82.7% of patients were male, and the mean age was approximately 60 years, with a range of about 23 to 90. Prior anti-PD-1, anti-PD-L1 or anti-CTLA-4 therapy was permitted, and checkpoint inhibitors had been received by 30% to 40% of dose-escalation patients. Partial responses were achieved by three dose-escalation patients, of whom one had hepatocellular carcinoma and two had cutaneous melanoma. Peripheral TCRbeta sequencing aimed to test whether ivuxolimab altered TCR sequence diversity and caused clonal T-cell expansion. The monotherapy dose-escalation portion (N ≈ 52 patients) of the phase I ivuxolimab trial is reported in the paper. Study-wide findings and limitations: Partial responders in the 0.1-3.0 mg/kg groups had among the lowest normalized peripheral clonal expansion, especially among CD8+ T cells. After ivuxolimab, expanded clones were on average more numerous among CD8+ T cells than among CD4+ T cells. Clonal expansion of both CD4+ and CD8+ blood T cells was observed from baseline to week 6 at doses 0.1 to 3.0 mg/kg. The antigen specificity of the clonally expanded peripheral T cells was not determined. Low levels of normalized T-cell clonal expansion were also seen in some patients who did not respond.

Unmatched junction bases come to 12, with V trimmed by 5 bases and J by 3 bases. The CDR3 numbers 17 residues from cysteine through phenylalanine. Only the CDR3 DNA is retained, 51 bases long and in frame from the first base. CDR1 and CDR2 were assigned from the germline V gene as MDHEN and SYDVKM. Patients with a history of autoimmune disease or receiving systemic immunosuppression were excluded from the trial. Peripheral blood for TCR sequencing was collected from all dose cohorts at baseline, on cycle 4 day 1, and on cycle 7 day 1. The samples were drawn from a first-in-human, open-label, multicenter phase I dose-escalation trial of ivuxolimab. Adults with locally advanced or metastatic melanoma, renal cell carcinoma, hepatocellular carcinoma or head and neck squamous cell carcinoma were enrolled in the trial. Before TCR sequencing, CD4+ T cells and CD8+ T cells from peripheral blood were sorted into separate populations.

Source: CD4+ or CD8+ T cells sorted from blood, taken in a trial of the OX40 agonist ivuxolimab. The TCR originated in an adult with an advanced solid tumor such as melanoma, head and neck, liver or kidney cancer. Recombination linked TRBV28 to TRBJ2-7, with 11 junctional bases fitting TRBD2. The CDR3 region: CASSALAGAFPFYEQYF. The DNA sequence is TGTGCCAGCAGTGCACTAGCGGGAGCCTTCCCCTTCTACGAGCAGTACTTC.